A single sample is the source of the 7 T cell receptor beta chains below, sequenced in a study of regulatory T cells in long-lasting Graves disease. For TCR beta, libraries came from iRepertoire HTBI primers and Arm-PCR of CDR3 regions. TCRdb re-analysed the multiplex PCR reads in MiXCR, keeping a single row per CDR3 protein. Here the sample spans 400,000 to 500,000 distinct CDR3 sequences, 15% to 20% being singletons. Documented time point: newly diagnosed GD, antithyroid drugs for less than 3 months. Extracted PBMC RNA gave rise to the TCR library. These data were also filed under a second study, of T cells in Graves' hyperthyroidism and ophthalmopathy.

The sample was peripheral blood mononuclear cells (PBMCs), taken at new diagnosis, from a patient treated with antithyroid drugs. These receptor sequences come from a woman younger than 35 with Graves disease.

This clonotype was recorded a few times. The CDR3 spells CASSSGTSGRTYEQYF. Here the CDR3 DNA reads TGTGCCAGCAGTTCCGGGACTAGCGGAAGAACCTACGAGCAGTACTTC. The V call is TRBV3-1, the J call TRBJ2-7; 11 bases are shared with TRBD2. CDR3 length: 16 amino acids. The germline V gene encodes CDR1 LGHDT and CDR2 YNNKEL (reference sequence). V lost 6 bases to trimming and J lost 2 bases; unmatched junction nucleotides: 9.

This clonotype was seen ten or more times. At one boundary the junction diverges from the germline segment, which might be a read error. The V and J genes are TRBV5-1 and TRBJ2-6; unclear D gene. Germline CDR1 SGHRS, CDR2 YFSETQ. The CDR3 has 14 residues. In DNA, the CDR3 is TGTGCCAGCAGCTTAGTGGCTGGGGCCAACGTCCTGACTTTC. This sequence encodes CASSLVAGANVLTF.

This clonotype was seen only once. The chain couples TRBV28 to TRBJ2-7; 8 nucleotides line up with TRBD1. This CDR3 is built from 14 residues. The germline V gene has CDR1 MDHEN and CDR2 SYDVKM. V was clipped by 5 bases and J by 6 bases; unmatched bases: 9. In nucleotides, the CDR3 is TGTGCCAGCAGTACCGGGACAGGCCCTAGCGAGCAGTACTTC. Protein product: CASSTGTGPSEQYF.

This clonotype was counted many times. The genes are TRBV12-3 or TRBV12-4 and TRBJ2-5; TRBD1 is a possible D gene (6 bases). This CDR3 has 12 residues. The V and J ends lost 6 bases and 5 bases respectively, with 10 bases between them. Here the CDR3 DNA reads TGTGCCAGCAGCAGGGGTCCGGAGACCCAGTACTTC. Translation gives CASSRGPETQYF.

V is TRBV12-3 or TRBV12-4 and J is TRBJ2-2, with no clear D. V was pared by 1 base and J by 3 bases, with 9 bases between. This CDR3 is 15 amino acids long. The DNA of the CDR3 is TGTGCCAGCAGTTTAGGGGCGGAATACACCGGGGAGCTGTTTTTT. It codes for CASSLGAEYTGELFF.

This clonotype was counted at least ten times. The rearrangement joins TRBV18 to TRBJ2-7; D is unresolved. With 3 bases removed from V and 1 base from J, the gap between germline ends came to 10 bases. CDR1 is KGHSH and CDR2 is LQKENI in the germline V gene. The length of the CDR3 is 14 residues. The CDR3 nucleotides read TGTGCCAGCTCACCGGCGACGCGGTCCTACGAGCAGTACTTC. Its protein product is CASSPATRSYEQYF.

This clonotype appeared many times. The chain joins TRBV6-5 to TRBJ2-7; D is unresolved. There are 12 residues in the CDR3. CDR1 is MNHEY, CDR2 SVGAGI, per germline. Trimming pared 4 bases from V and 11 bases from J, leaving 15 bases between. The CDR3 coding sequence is TGTGCCAGCAGTTCCCCGGACGAATCAAAGTACTTC. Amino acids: CASSSPDESKYF.